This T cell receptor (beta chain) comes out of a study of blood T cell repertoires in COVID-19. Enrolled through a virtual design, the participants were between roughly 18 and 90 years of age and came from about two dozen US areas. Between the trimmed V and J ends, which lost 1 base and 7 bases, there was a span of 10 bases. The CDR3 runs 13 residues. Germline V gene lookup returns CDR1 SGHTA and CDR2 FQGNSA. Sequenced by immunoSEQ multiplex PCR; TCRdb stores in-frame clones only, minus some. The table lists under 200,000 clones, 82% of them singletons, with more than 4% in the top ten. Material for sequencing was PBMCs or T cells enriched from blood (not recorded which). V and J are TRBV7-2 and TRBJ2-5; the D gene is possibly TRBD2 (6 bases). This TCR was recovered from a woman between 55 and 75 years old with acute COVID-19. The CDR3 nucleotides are TGTGCCAGCAGCTTAGGGGAGGCCGGGACCCAGTACTTC. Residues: CASSLGEAGTQYF. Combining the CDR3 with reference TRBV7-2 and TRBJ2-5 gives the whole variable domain GAGVSQSPSNKVTEKGKDVELRCDPISGHTALYWYRQSLGQGLEFLIYFQGNSAPDKSGLPSDRFSAERTGGSVSTLTIQRTQQEDSAVYLCASSLGEAGTQYFGPGTRLLVL.